This entry lists 19 T cell receptor beta chains sequenced from one sample in a study of control samples from healthy donors and cancer patients. Sequenced by immunoSEQ multiplex PCR; TCRdb stores in-frame clones only, minus some. The sample comprises around 140,000 clones, roughly 92% of which are singletons, and 4.5% to 7% rests with the top ten. The sample consisted of blood. The receptors originated from a man younger than 35 in good health.

The V and J genes are TRBV27 and TRBJ1-5; TRBD1 matches at 7 bases. Germline V gene lookup returns CDR1 MNHEY and CDR2 SMNVEV (reference sequence). The V and J ends lost 4 bases and 2 bases, in that order; junction bases with no gene match: 2. CDR3 length: 14 residues. The CDR3 DNA follows: TGTGCCAGCAGTTCCGGACAGGGCAATCAGCCCCAGCATTTT. Protein product: CASSSGQGNQPQHF.

The V gene is TRBV3-1 (or the pseudogene TRBV3-2), the J gene TRBJ2-2; D not certain. CDR3 length equals 13 residues. V was cut by 0 bases and J by 8 bases, with 7 bases left in between. Germline V CDR1 and CDR2: LGHDT, YNNKEL (reference sequence). The CDR3 DNA follows: TGTGCCAGCAGCCAAGATACTGATGGGGAGCTGTTTTTT. Translated, it gives CASSQDTDGELFF.

The rearrangement links TRBV12-5 to TRBJ2-1, with 9 bases aligning to TRBD1. CDR3 length equals 14 residues. From germline, CDR1 is LGHNT and CDR2 FRNRAP. The J segment lost 7 bases and the V segment lost 5 bases, leaving 6 bases of the junction unmatched. The CDR3 region has the DNA TGTGCTAGTGGTCCACAGGGGGCGGTAAATGAGCAGTTCTTC. Amino acids: CASGPQGAVNEQFF. Full variable domain (outside the CDR3, taken from reference TRBV12-5 and TRBJ2-1): DARVTQTPRHKVTEMGQEVTMRCQPILGHNTVFWYRQTMMQGLELLAYFRNRAPLDDSGMPKDRFSAEMPDATLATLKIQPSEPRDSAVYFCASGPQGAVNEQFFGPGTRLTVL.

Details on this clone: This specimen includes other DNA sequences encoding the same CDR3. The genes are TRBV3-1 (or the pseudogene TRBV3-2) and TRBJ1-1; 7 positions match TRBD1. The CDR3 is 13 amino acids. The germline CDR1 and CDR2 sequences are LGHDT and YNNKEL (reference sequence). After removal of 1 base from V and 4 bases from J, the junction contained 0 bases not matched to a gene. The CDR3 reads CASSQAGGTEAFF. The CDR3 coding sequence is TGTGCCAGCAGCCAAGCAGGGGGCACTGAAGCTTTCTTT.

The CDR3 reads CASSPDTDRPLHF. In nucleotides, the CDR3 is TGTGCCAGCTCACCCGATACTGACAGGCCCCTCCACTTT. This rearrangement joins TRBV18 to TRBJ1-6, with TRBD1 as a possible D gene (6 bases). The CDR3 contains 13 residues. Looked up from germline, CDR1 is KGHSH and CDR2 is LQKENI. The ends were cut back, 3 bases at V and 13 bases at J, with 13 bases in the middle.

The chain joins TRBV29-1 to TRBJ1-5; D not certain. Trimming cost V 5 bases and J 5 bases, with 13 bases left between them. The CDR3 runs 13 residues. CDR1 SQVTM and CDR2 ANQGSEA come from the germline V gene. This chain's CDR3 is CSVIGMSDQPQHF. In DNA form, the CDR3 reads TGCAGCGTTATAGGGATGTCGGATCAGCCCCAGCATTTT.

This chain joins TRBV5-1 and TRBJ2-3; 7 nucleotides match TRBD1. Germline assignment: CDR1 SGHRS and CDR2 YFSETQ. V trimming: 1 base; J trimming: 1 base; junction bases outside the gene matches: 6. The CDR3 contains 16 residues. This CDR3 is CASSLRGPQGTDTQYF. CDR3 coding DNA: TGCGCCAGCAGCTTGAGGGGGCCCCAGGGCACAGATACGCAGTATTTT.

Only one count was recorded for this clone. This rearrangement joins TRBV6-1 to TRBJ2-7; D perhaps matches TRBD2 (7 bases). Trimming removed 1 base from V and 5 bases from J, with 27 bases in between. The CDR3 covers 19 residues. The germline gives CDR1 MNHNS, CDR2 SASEGT. The CDR3 DNA is TGTGCCAGCAGTGAAGAGTTTGCGGGGGCCTACAACCGGATGAACGAGCAGTACTTC. This translates into CASSEEFAGAYNRMNEQYF.

This clone was seen only once. The chain recombines TRBV9 with TRBJ2-7; D tentatively fits TRBD1 or TRBD2 (6 bases each). The CDR3 has 15 residues. With 4 bases removed from V and 2 bases from J, the gap between germline ends came to 16 bases. CDR1 SGDLS and CDR2 YYNGEE come from the germline V gene. The CDR3 sequence is CASSPTGAPTYEQYF. The CDR3 DNA reads as TGTGCCAGCAGCCCAACGGGGGCGCCCACCTACGAGCAGTACTTC.

The DNA for the CDR3 is TGTGCCATCAGTGAGTCGGCGGGGGGAACCGGGGAGCTGTTTTTT. This sequence encodes CAISESAGGTGELFF. The chain joins TRBV10-3 to TRBJ2-2; TRBD2 agrees at 8 bases. Germline V lookup: CDR1 ENHRY, CDR2 SYGVKD. The CDR3 length is 15 residues. The trim removed 0 bases at V and 5 bases at J, leaving 2 bases unmatched.

The chain employs TRBV12-3 or TRBV12-4 and TRBJ2-7; TRBD2 might be the D (5 bases). This CDR3 is 13 amino acids long. Trimming pared 2 bases from V and 7 bases from J, leaving 12 bases between. Written as DNA, the CDR3 is TGTGCCAGCAGTTTAATCAGCGGAGTAGAGCAGTACTTC. It yields the protein CASSLISGVEQYF.

This chain connects TRBV14 to TRBJ2-5; 8 bases match TRBD2. The CDR3 is 15 amino acids. CDR1 and CDR2 (germline): SGHDN, FVKESK. V lost 1 base, J lost 4 bases, and 5 bases stayed unmatched. In DNA, the CDR3 is TGTGCCAGCAGCCAAGCCCTCGGGGGGGCAGAGACCCAGTACTTC. This translates into CASSQALGGAETQYF.

This rearrangement joins TRBV11-2 to TRBJ1-2; D possibly corresponds to TRBD1 (5 bases). The CDR3 runs 15 residues. The germline gives CDR1 SGHAT, CDR2 FQNNGV. V lost 1 base and J lost 7, with 16 bases in between. DNA of the CDR3: TGTGCCAGCAGCTTAGGACAGTCACCAAGGGGTGGCTACACCTTC. This codes for CASSLGQSPRGGYTF.

This chain connects TRBV3-1 (or the pseudogene TRBV3-2) to TRBJ1-1; a weak D match, TRBD1 (6 bases). This CDR3 spans 15 amino acids. From germline, CDR1 is LGHDT and CDR2 YNNKEL (reference sequence). With 1 base removed from V and 2 bases from J, the gap between germline ends came to 11 bases. The CDR3 loop is CASSQAGGANTEAFF. CDR3 nucleotides: TGTGCCAGCAGCCAAGCCGGGGGCGCAAACACTGAAGCTTTCTTT.

The chain is built from TRBV11-2 and TRBJ1-5, with D unclear. Germline values: CDR1 SGHAT, CDR2 FQNNGV. V was shortened by 1 base and J by 13 bases, with 11 bases between the two germline ends. The length of the CDR3 is 12 residues. As DNA, the CDR3 is TGTGCCAGCAGCTTAGGAGAAAGTACTCAGCATTTT. This gives the protein CASSLGESTQHF.

This chain connects TRBV7-9 to TRBJ1-5; 9 positions agree with TRBD1. The CDR3 extends over 15 amino acids. V lost 4 bases, J lost 4 bases, and 5 bases stayed unmatched. Germline V gives CDR1 SEHNR, CDR2 FQNEAQ (reference sequence). The CDR3 sequence is CASSSGTGRNQPQHF. For the CDR3, the DNA is TGTGCCAGCAGCTCAGGGACAGGGCGAAATCAGCCCCAGCATTTT. The full variable domain, rest sourced from reference TRBV7-9 and TRBJ1-5, is DTGVSQNPRHKITKRGQNVTFRCDPISEHNRLYWYRQTLGQGPEFLTYFQNEAQLEKSRLLSDRFSAERPKGSFSTLEIQRTEQGDSAMYLCASSSGTGRNQPQHFGDGTRLSIL.

This rearrangement joins TRBV9 to TRBJ2-3; D may be TRBD1 (6 bases). The V end was cut by 3 bases, the J end by 1 base, with 18 bases between. Germline V lookup: CDR1 SGDLS, CDR2 YYNGEE. The CDR3 runs to 17 residues. CDR3 protein: CASSEYAGALGTDTQYF. CDR3 nucleotide sequence: TGTGCCAGCAGCGAGTACGCAGGGGCGCTAGGCACAGATACGCAGTATTTT. Complete variable domain (other parts from reference TRBV9 and TRBJ2-3): DSGVTQTPKHLITATGQRVTLRCSPRSGDLSVYWYQQSLDQGLQFLIQYYNGEERAKGNILERFSAQQFPDLHSELNLSSLELGDSALYFCASSEYAGALGTDTQYFGPGTRLTVL.

This chain joins TRBV11-2 and TRBJ1-6, with D hard to call. Germline V gene data show CDR1 as SGHAT and CDR2 as FQNNGV. V lost 1 base, J lost 6 bases, and 1 base lay in between. The CDR3 runs to 12 residues. DNA for the CDR3: TGTGCCAGCAGCTTAGTTAATTCACCCCTCCACTTT. Translated: CASSLVNSPLHF. Supplemented by reference TRBV11-2 and TRBJ1-6, the full variable domain reads EAGVAQSPRYKIIEKRQSVAFWCNPISGHATLYWYQQILGQGPKLLIQFQNNGVVDDSQLPKDRFSAERLKGVDSTLKIQPAKLEDSAVYLCASSLVNSPLHFGNGTRLTVT.

Here the CDR3 reads CASSKPAGRGYSSGNTIYF. The CDR3 DNA sequence: TGTGCCAGCAGCAAACCCGCGGGCAGGGGGTATAGCTCTGGAAACACCATATATTTT. The rearrangement links TRBV28 to TRBJ1-3; 7 bases map to TRBD1. The CDR3 covers 19 residues. V gave up 6 bases and J gave up 0 bases; unmatched junction bases: 17. Germline CDR1 reads MDHEN; CDR2 reads SYDVKM.